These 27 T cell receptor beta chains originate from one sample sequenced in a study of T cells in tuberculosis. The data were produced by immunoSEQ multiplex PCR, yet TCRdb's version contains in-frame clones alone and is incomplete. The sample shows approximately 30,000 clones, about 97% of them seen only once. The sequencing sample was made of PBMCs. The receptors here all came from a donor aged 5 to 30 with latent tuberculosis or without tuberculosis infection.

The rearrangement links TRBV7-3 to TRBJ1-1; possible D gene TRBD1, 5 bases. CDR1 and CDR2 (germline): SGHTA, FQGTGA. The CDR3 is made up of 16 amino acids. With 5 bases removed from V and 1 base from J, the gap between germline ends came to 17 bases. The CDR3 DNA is TGTGCCAGCAGCCCCTTAGGGCAGGGTTCGAACACTGAAGCTTTCTTT. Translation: CASSPLGQGSNTEAFF.

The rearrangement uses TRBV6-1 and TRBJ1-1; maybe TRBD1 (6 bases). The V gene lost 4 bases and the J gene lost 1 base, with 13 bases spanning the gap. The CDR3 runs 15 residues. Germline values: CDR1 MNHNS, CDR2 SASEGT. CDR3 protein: CASSGRTETNTEAFF. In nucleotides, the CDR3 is TGTGCCAGCAGTGGCCGGACAGAAACGAACACTGAAGCTTTCTTT.

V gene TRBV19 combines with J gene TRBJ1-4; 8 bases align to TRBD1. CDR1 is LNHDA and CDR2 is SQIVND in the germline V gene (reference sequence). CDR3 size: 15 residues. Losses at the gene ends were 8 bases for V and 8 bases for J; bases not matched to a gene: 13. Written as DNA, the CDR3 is TGTGCCAGTCGTTCTATTGGGACAGGTGGAGAAAAACTGTTTTTT. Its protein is CASRSIGTGGEKLFF.

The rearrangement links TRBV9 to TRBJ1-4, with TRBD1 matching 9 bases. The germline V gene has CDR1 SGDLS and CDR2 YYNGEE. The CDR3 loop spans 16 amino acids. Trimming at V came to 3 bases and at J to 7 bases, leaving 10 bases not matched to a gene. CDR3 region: CASSERDRESGEKLFF. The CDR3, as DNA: TGTGCCAGCAGCGAGCGGGACAGGGAGTCCGGTGAAAAACTGTTTTTT.

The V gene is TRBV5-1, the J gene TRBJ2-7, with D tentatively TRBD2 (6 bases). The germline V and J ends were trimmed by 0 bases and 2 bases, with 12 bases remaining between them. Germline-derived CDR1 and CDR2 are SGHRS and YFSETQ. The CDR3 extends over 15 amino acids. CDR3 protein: CASSLELLATYEQYF. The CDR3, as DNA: TGCGCCAGCAGCTTGGAGCTGCTAGCGACCTACGAGCAGTACTTC.

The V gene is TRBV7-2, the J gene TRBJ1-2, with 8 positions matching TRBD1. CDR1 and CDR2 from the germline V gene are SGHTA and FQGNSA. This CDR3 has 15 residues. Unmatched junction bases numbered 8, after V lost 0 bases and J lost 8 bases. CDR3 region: CASSLAPGQGGGYTF. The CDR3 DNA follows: TGTGCCAGCAGCTTAGCACCCGGACAGGGCGGAGGCTACACCTTC.

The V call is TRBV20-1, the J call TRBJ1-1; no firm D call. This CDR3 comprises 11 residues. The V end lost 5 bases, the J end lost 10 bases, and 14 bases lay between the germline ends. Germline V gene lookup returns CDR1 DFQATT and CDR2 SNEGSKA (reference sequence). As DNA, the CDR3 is TGCAGTGCTTCCGGAGGGATTCGAGCTTTCTTT. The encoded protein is CSASGGIRAFF.

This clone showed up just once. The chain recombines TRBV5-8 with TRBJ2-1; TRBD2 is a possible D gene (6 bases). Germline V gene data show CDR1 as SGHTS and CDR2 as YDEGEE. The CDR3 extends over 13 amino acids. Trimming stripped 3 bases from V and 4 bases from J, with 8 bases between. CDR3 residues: CASSYRGYNEQFF. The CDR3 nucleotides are TGTGCCAGCAGCTACCGGGGGTACAATGAGCAGTTCTTC.

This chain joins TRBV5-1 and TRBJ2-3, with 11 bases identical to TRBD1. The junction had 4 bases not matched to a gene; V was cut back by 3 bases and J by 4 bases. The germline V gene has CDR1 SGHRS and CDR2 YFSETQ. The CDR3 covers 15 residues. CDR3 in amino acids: CASSYGTGGADTQYF. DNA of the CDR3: TGCGCCAGCAGCTATGGGACAGGGGGGGCAGATACGCAGTATTTT.

The CDR3 loop reads CAYRTPFGGYTF. The CDR3 DNA follows: TGTGCCTACCGGACACCTTTCGGAGGCTACACCTTC. The V gene is TRBV10-3, the J gene TRBJ1-2, with a possible D match to TRBD1 (5 bases). Germline-derived CDR1 and CDR2 are ENHRY and SYGVKD. V was trimmed by 11 bases and J by 8 bases, leaving 18 bases between them. This CDR3 is 12 amino acids long.

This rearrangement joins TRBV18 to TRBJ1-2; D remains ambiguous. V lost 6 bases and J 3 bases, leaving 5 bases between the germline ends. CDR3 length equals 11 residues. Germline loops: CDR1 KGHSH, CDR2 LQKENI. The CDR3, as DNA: TGTGCCAGCTCGGCCGACTATGGCTACACCTTC. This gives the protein CASSADYGYTF.

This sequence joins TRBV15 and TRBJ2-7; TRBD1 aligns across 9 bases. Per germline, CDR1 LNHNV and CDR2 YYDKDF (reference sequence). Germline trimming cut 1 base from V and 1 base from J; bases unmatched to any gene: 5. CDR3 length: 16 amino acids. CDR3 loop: CATSRGWTGESYEQYF. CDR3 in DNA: TGTGCCACCAGCAGAGGGTGGACAGGGGAATCCTACGAGCAGTACTTC. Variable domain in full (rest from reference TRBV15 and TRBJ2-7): DAMVIQNPRYQVTQFGKPVTLSCSQTLNHNVMYWYQQKSSQAPKLLFHYYDKDFNNEADTPDNFQSRRPNTSFCFLDIRSPGLGDTAMYLCATSRGWTGESYEQYFGPGTRLTVT.

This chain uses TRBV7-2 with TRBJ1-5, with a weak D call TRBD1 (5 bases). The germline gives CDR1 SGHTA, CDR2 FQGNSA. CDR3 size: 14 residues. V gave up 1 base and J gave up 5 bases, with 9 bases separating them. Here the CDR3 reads CASSLDGGYQPQHF. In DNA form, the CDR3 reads TGTGCCAGCAGCTTAGATGGGGGGTATCAGCCCCAGCATTTT.

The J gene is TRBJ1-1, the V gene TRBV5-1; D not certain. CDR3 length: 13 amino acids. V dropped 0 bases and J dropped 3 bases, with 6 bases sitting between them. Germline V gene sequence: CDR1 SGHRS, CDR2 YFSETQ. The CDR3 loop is CASSLARDTEAFF. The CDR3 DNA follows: TGCGCCAGCAGCTTGGCTCGGGACACTGAAGCTTTCTTT.

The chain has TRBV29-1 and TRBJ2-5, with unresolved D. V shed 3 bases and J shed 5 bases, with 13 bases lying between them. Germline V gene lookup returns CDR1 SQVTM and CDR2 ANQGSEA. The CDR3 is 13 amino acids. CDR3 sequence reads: CSVEGSGGETQYF. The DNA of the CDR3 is TGCAGCGTTGAGGGTTCGGGTGGGGAGACCCAGTACTTC.

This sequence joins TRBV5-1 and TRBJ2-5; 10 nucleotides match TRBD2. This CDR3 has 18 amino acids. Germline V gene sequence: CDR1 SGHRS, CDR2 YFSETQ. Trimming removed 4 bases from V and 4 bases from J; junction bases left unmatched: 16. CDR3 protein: CASSPAKGIAGGLETQYF. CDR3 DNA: TGCGCCAGCAGCCCTGCGAAGGGCATAGCGGGAGGACTAGAGACCCAGTACTTC.

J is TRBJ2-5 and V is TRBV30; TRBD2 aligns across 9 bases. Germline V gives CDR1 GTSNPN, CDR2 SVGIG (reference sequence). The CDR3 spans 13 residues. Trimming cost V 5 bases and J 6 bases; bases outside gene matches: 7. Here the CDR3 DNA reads TGTGCCTGGTCCCGCGGGAGGGCCAAGACCCAGTACTTC. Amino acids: CAWSRGRAKTQYF.

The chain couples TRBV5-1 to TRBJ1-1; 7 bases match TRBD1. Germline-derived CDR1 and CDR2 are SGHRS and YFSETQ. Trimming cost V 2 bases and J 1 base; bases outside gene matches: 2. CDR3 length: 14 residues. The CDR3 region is CASSFSGGNTEAFF. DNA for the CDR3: TGCGCCAGCAGCTTCTCAGGGGGGAACACTGAAGCTTTCTTT.

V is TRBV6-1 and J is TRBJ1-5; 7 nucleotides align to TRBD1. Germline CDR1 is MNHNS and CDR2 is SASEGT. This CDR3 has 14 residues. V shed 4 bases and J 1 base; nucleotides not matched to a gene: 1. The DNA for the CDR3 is TGTGCCAGCAGTGCAGGGGGGAGCAATCAGCCCCAGCATTTT. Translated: CASSAGGSNQPQHF.

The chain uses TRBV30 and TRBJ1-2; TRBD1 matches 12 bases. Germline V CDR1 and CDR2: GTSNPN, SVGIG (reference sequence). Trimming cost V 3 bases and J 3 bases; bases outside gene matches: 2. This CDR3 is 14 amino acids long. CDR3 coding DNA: TGTGCCTGGAGCGGGACAGGGGGCCACTATGGCTACACCTTC. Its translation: CAWSGTGGHYGYTF.

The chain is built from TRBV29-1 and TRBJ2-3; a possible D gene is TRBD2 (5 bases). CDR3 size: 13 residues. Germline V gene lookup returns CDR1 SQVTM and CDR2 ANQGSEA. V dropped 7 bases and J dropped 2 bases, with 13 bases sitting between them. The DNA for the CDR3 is TGCAGCGCCGGTGGGCGGGTCACAGATACGCAGTATTTT. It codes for CSAGGRVTDTQYF.

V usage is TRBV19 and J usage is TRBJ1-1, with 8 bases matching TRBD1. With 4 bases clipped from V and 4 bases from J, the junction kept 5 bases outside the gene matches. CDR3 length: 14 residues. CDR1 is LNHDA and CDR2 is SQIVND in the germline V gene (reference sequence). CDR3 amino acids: CASSRDDRGTEAFF. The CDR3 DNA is TGTGCCAGTAGTAGGGATGACAGGGGCACTGAAGCTTTCTTT. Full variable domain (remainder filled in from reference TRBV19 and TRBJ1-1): DGGITQSPKYLFRKEGQNVTLSCEQNLNHDAMYWYRQDPGQGLRLIYYSQIVNDFQKGDIAEGYSVSREKKESFPLTVTSAQKNPTAFYLCASSRDDRGTEAFFGQGTRLTVV.

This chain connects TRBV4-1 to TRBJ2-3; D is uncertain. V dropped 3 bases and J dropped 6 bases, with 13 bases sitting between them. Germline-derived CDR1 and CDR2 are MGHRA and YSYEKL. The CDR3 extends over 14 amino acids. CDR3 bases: TGCGCCAGCAGCCAGGCCCGCTCCGGGGATACGCAGTATTTT. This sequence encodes CASSQARSGDTQYF.

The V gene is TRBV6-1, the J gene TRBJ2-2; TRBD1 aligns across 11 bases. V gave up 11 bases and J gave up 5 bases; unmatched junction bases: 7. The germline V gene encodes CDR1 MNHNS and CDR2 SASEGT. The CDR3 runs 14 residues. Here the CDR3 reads CAGKDRGRTGELFF. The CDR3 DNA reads TGTGCCGGCAAGGACAGGGGGCGAACCGGGGAGCTGTTTTTT.

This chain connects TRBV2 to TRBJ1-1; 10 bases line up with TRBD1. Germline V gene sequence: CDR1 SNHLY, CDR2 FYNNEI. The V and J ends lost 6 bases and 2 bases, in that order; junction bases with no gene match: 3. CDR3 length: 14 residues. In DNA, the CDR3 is TGTGCCAGCAGGGGACAGGGGCTAAACACTGAAGCTTTCTTT. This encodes CASRGQGLNTEAFF.

CDR3 nucleotides: TGTGCCAGCAGTTCAACCCGGGACACAATTGGGGAGACTGAAGCTTTCTTT. As protein: CASSSTRDTIGETEAFF. This chain joins TRBV28 and TRBJ1-1; tentative D call: TRBD1 (6 bases). The V end lost 4 bases, the J end lost 5 bases, and 23 bases lay between the germline ends. The CDR3 has 17 amino acids. The V gene's germline CDR1 is MDHEN and CDR2 SYDVKM. Full variable domain (missing parts from reference TRBV28 and TRBJ1-1): DVKVTQSSRYLVKRTGEKVFLECVQDMDHENMFWYRQDPGLGLRLIYFSYDVKMKEKGDIPEGYSVSREKKERFSLILESASTNQTSMYLCASSSTRDTIGETEAFFGQGTRLTVV.

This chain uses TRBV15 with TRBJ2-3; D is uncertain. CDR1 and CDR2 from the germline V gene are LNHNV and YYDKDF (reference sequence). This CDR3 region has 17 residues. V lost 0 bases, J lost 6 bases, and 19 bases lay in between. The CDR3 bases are TGTGCCACCAGCAGAGATACTTTACAGTTTGGTTTGGATACGCAGTATTTT. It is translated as CATSRDTLQFGLDTQYF.